The source of this T cell receptor beta chain is a study of identical twins (dated by TCRdb to between 2015 and 2016). Turning to the overall study: TCR alpha and beta repertoires from monozygotic twins, unrelated adults of various ages and cord blood were deep-sequenced to test whether fetal clonotypes persist. To rule out contamination, the twin experiments were replicated at different times with different library preparation protocols.

Every donor was a healthy Caucasian. The twin cohort comprised three pairs of female monozygotic twins, all aged roughly 18 to 30 years. Positive isolation kits from Invitrogen were used to isolate CD4+ and CD8+ T cell populations. The CDR3 covers 14 residues, taking in both the cysteine and the phenylalanine. The kept DNA is CDR3 alone, 42 bases in frame from the first base. Clipping removes 2 bases from V and 7 bases from J, with 4 as the unmatched junction base count. Via the germline V gene, CDR1 is MNHEY and CDR2 SVGEGT. Overall study results and their limits: A weaker excess of twin sharing was found in beta out-of-frame sequences because the signal-to-noise ratio was lowered by fewer shared sequences. Out-of-frame TCR alpha sequences shared between twins showed an excess of low generation-probability sequences compared with coincidental sharing between unrelated individuals. Zero-insertion analyses could be partly confounded by invariant T cells such as MAIT and iNKT, although diverse VJ usage argued against such confounding for most clonotypes. Because the same donors could not be followed over many years, the conclusions relied on cross-sectional statistical analysis. Fewer insertions were carried by abundant cord blood beta clonotypes; a weaker similar trend was observed in young adult naive repertoires, while no such trend was observed in memory repertoires. Out-of-frame TCR alpha sharing in monozygotic twins was systematically underestimated by recombination models, whereas sharing between unrelated individuals was in agreement with the recombination models.

To prepare the library, 5' RACE was applied. This sample was sequenced with an Illumina HiSeq 2000. Template switching added a universal primer binding site, and the final cDNA carried a unique molecular identifier that allowed TCR cDNA molecules to be counted accurately. Specific primers in the conserved constant-segment region were used to synthesize first-strand cDNA for the TCR alpha and beta chains. Each cDNA library was double barcoded, with a SMART-Mk sample barcode plus Illumina barcodes, to control for contamination. TruSeq adapter sequences and Illumina sample barcodes were added in two successive PCR steps. The Illumina HiSeq platform was used with custom primers to sequence TCR alpha and beta cDNA libraries. In the source study's methods: Unique molecular identifiers were extracted from raw reads with MiGEC, and CDR3 positions were determined with MiXCR. Recombination models were inferred per individual with the repgenHMM and IGoR tools using an EM algorithm. Shared clonotype analysis was performed with the tcR package in R, normalizing sharing by the product of cloneset sizes. To study raw recombination free of thymic and clonal selection effects, out-of-frame nonproductive sequences were analyzed. Starting from the raw public reads, TCRdb applied fastp trimming at Q25, assembled clones with MiXCR and retained in-frame beta chains. Entries that share a CDR3 protein sequence are merged under the most common genes and DNA. The V and J calls were determined by TCRdb, not by the authors. The sample table holds 300,000 to 400,000 distinct CDR3 sequences, of which approximately 13% were seen once. Together, the top ten hold more than 6% of the sample.

To note about this clonotype: The antigen it binds to is not known. No base quality information exists; no much larger clone differs at one position.

This sample was shared with a second study, whose subject was yellow fever vaccine responses in identical twins. The second publication reports: According to the authors, in identical twins the way T cells responded to vaccination appeared partly convergent and partly personalized. In the study, vaccine-responding T cell clones were precisely tracked in identical twins.

This receptor was identified in a young woman in good health. The chain is encoded by TRBV6-2 or TRBV6-3 joined to TRBJ2-1; the central 8 bases match TRBD2. Sample: CD8+ T cells sorted from blood. The CDR3 sequence is CASSYGTRTNEQFF. The DNA reads as follows: TGTGCCAGCAGTTACGGGACTAGGACTAATGAGCAGTTCTTC.